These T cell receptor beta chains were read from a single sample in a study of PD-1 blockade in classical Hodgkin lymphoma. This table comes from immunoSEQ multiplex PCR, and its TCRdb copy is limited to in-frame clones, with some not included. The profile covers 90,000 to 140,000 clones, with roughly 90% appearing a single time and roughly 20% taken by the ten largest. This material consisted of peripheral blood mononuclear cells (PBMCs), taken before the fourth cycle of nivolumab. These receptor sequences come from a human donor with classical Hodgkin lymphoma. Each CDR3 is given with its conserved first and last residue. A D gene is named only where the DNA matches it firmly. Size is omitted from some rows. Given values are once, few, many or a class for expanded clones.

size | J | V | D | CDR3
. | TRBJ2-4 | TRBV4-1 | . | CASSQEGQLGQIKNIQYF
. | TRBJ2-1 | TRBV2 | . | CASSEEYLGPNEQFF
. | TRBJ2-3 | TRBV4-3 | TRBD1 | CASSQAAGGADTQYF
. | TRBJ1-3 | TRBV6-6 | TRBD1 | CASREPGQPSGNTIYF
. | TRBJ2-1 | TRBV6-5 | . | CASSYSAGAATQFF
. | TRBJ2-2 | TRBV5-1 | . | CASSKDSWAGELFF
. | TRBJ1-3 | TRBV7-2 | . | CASSLGSPGQAGNTIYF
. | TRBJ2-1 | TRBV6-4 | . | CASSDSGGHEQFF
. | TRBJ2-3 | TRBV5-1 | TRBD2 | CASSLGEGSDTQYF
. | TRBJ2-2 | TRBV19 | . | CASSNLGNPTGELFF
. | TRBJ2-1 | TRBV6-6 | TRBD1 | CATLRDRGYNEQFF
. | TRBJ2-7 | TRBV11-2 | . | CASSLGQGPYEQYF
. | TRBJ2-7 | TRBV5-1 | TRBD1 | CASSLALGTGYEQYF
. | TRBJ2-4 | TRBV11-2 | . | CASSLVTAFVAKNIQYF
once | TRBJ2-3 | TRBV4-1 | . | CASSLYTGTNLGTDTQYF
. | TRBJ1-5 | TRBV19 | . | CASSIWGESNQPQHF
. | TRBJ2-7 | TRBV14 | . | CASSQEVAELPYAEQYF
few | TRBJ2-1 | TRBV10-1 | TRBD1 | CASSTGTGAYNEQFF
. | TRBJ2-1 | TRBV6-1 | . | CASMRLVAGEQFF
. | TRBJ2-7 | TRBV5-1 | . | CASSFGDEQYF
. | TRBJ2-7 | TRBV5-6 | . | CASSMVGVYEQYF
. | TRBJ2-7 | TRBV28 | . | CASSLSGDNPYEQYF
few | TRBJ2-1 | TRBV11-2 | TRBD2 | CASSLVSGSFYNEQFF
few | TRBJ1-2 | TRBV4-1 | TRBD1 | CASSQDTGGFYGYTF
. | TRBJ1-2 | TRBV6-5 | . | CASSSLANYGYTF
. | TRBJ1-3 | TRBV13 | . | CASSSNRDSRSGNTIYF
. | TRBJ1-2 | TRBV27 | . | CASGAARGYTF
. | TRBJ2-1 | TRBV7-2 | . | CASSSRMEQFF
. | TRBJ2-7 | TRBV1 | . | CTSSLEGTGEQYF
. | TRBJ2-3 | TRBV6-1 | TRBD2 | CASSDRLAGVGDTQYF
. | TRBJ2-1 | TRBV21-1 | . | CASSPVPPLSEQFF
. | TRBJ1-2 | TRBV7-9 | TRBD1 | CASSLALTGGNGYTF
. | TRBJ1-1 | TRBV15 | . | CATSPFGGLTEAFF
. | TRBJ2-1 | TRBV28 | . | CASSLFGRGQFF
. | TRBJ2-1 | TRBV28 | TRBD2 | CASSFSLAVREQFF
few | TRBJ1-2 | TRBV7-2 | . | CASSLEAGIGGYTF
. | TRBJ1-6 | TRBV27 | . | CASSFRQDNSPLHF
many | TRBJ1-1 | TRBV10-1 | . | CASSENSQNTEAFF
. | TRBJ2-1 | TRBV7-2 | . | CASSLANGIKNEQFF
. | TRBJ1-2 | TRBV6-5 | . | CASKLAGLGNYGYTF
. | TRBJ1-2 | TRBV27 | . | CASSYRANYGYTF
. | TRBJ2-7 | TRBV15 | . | CATSGLGEQYF
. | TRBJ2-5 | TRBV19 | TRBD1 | CASSSRDSQGETQYF
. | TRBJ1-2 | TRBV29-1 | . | CSVRAVYGYTF